One and the same sample provided the 27 T cell receptor beta chains below, sequenced in a study of shared clonotypes between healthy human individuals. Assay: immunoSEQ multiplex PCR; the TCRdb copy retains only in-frame clones and omits some. The sample lists approximately 440,000 clones, 77% occurring once. Sample: PBMCs. These receptors were taken from a woman between 40 and 55 years old in good health. Some clones in this sample may be carry-over from other donors' samples.

The V call is TRBV7-9, the J call TRBJ2-3, with D possibly being TRBD2 (7 bases). CDR3 length: 15 residues. CDR1 is SEHNR, CDR2 FQNEAQ, per germline (reference sequence). Trimming left V 5 bases short and J 3 bases short, with 15 bases between. This CDR3 is CASSPKGGRTDTQYF. CDR3 bases: TGTGCCAGCAGCCCAAAGGGGGGGCGGACAGATACGCAGTATTTT. Variable domain in full (rest from reference TRBV7-9 and TRBJ2-3): DTGVSQNPRHKITKRGQNVTFRCDPISEHNRLYWYRQTLGQGPEFLTYFQNEAQLEKSRLLSDRFSAERPKGSFSTLEIQRTEQGDSAMYLCASSPKGGRTDTQYFGPGTRLTVL.

A remark on this clone: A read error may be the cause here, since a much bigger clone is one base away. The identical CDR3 is also encoded by other nucleotide sequences in the sample. The rearrangement uses TRBV6-5 and TRBJ2-5, with 8 bases fitting TRBD2. J was trimmed by 5 bases and V by 2 bases; bases with no gene match: 10. CDR3 length: 16 amino acids. CDR1 and CDR2 from the germline V gene are MNHEY and SVGAGI. CDR3 protein: CASSYGPAGEWETQYF. The CDR3 DNA reads TGTGCCAGCAGTTACGGGCCAGCGGGAGAGTGGGAGACCCAGTACTTC.

The chain links TRBV30 to TRBJ1-2; D is ambiguous. The germline CDR1 and CDR2 sequences are GTSNPN and SVGIG (reference sequence). With 1 base removed from V and 5 bases from J, the gap between germline ends came to 8 bases. This CDR3 contains 12 residues. CDR3 in amino acids: CAWSATSYGYTF. The CDR3 bases are TGTGCCTGGAGTGCGACCTCATATGGCTACACCTTC.

The chain has TRBV11-3 and TRBJ2-3; D tentatively reads TRBD1 or TRBD2 (5 bases each). The CDR3 contains 15 residues. V was cut by 3 bases and J by 2 bases, with 12 bases left in between. Germline CDR1 is SGHNT and CDR2 is YENEEA. The CDR3 here is CASSLGTLDTDTQYF. In DNA, the CDR3 is TGTGCCAGCAGCTTGGGGACCCTGGACACAGATACGCAGTATTTT.

The table lists this clone with many counts. One end of the junction does not line up with germline, which may come from a read error. Within the sample, other DNA sequences also encode this same CDR3. The V call is TRBV7-7, the J call TRBJ2-1, with TRBD2 matching 10 bases. CDR1 is SSHAT, CDR2 FNYEAQ, per germline (reference sequence). There are 15 residues in the CDR3. CDR3 amino acids: CASSPGLATHNEQFF. CDR3 nucleotides: TGTGCTAGCAGCCCGGGACTAGCGACACACAATGAGCAGTTCTTC.

The V call is TRBV6-5, the J call TRBJ2-5, with 10 bases fitting TRBD2. This CDR3 has 13 residues. Trimming cost V 6 bases and J 7 bases; bases outside gene matches: 5. Germline assignment: CDR1 MNHEY and CDR2 SVGAGI. The CDR3: CASRRTSGGTQYF. The CDR3 DNA sequence: TGTGCCAGCAGACGGACTAGCGGAGGGACCCAGTACTTC.

The gene calls are TRBV28 and TRBJ1-2; D uncertain. The germline CDR1 and CDR2 sequences are MDHEN and SYDVKM. CDR3 length equals 13 residues. V was trimmed by 3 bases and J by 8 bases, leaving 13 bases between them. CDR3 sequence (DNA): TGTGCCAGCAGTTTGGCGTGGGGTCGGGGCTACACCTTC. Protein: CASSLAWGRGYTF.

The CDR3 loop reads CASSEAGTSGSYEQFF. The CDR3 DNA is TGTGCCAGCAGTGAGGCCGGGACTAGCGGGAGCTATGAGCAGTTCTTC. This chain joins TRBV6-4 and TRBJ2-1; 14 bases are shared with TRBD2. CDR3 size: 16 residues. Germline V gene lookup returns CDR1 MRHNA and CDR2 SNTAGT. V shed 3 bases, J shed 8 bases, and the junction held 6 bases outside the gene matches.

This clone was observed once. This is likely an artifact of a read error, given a far larger clone one base away. This sequence joins TRBV2 and TRBJ1-4; a possible D gene is TRBD1 (5 bases). The CDR3 runs 14 residues. Per the germline V gene, CDR1 is SNHLY and CDR2 is FYNNEI. V lost 6 bases and J lost 12, with 20 bases in between. CDR3 sequence (DNA): TGTGCCAGCAGCATGGAGCAGGGTGCGGAAGAACTGTTTTTT. Its translation is CASSMEQGAEELFF.

The chain couples TRBV11-2 to TRBJ1-1; the match to TRBD1 covers 7 bases. The length of the CDR3 is 13 residues. Germline loops: CDR1 SGHAT, CDR2 FQNNGV. J gave up 3 bases and V 5 bases, and 3 bases lay outside the gene matches. The CDR3 loop is CASSQGGYTEAFF. The DNA of the CDR3 is TGTGCCAGCAGCCAGGGGGGTTACACTGAAGCTTTCTTT.

The genes are TRBV18 and TRBJ2-3, with TRBD2 matching over 10 bases. Germline CDR1 reads KGHSH; CDR2 reads LQKENI. CDR3 length: 16 amino acids. Trimming removed 3 bases from V and 9 bases from J; junction bases left unmatched: 12. The CDR3 protein is CASSPDWTSGKRTQYF. The CDR3 nucleotides read TGTGCCAGCTCACCCGATTGGACTAGCGGAAAGAGGACGCAGTATTTT.

For this clone: The sample contains more than one DNA sequence encoding this CDR3. The chain carries TRBV28 and TRBJ2-1, with 7 bases that match TRBD2. This CDR3 is built from 15 residues. In germline, CDR1 is MDHEN, CDR2 SYDVKM. Trimming took 2 bases from V and 3 from J; bases not matched to a gene: 4. CDR3 in amino acids: CASSLAGEGYNEQFF. The DNA for the CDR3 is TGTGCCAGCAGTTTAGCGGGAGAGGGCTACAATGAGCAGTTCTTC.

Notes on this clone: A read error is likely here: a far larger clone is one base away. Distinct nucleotide sequences in the sample also encode this CDR3. The V and J genes are TRBV27 and TRBJ1-2, with 9 bases identical to TRBD1. V lost 6 bases and J lost 7; bases outside the gene matches: 9. The CDR3 consists of 14 residues. Germline loops: CDR1 MNHEY, CDR2 SMNVEV (reference sequence). CDR3 DNA: TGTGCCAGCAGCCTTGGACAGGGGACGTTTGGCTACACCTTC. Protein sequence: CASSLGQGTFGYTF.

This clone was found a few times. The V gene is TRBV2, the J gene TRBJ2-1; the D gene is possibly TRBD1 (6 bases). Trimming left V 5 bases short and J 4 bases short, with 12 bases between. The CDR3 length is 14 residues. Germline-derived CDR1 and CDR2 are SNHLY and FYNNEI. CDR3 sequence (DNA): TGTGCCAGCAGTATGGAACAGGGTTACAATGAGCAGTTCTTC. This encodes CASSMEQGYNEQFF.

The chain carries TRBV28 and TRBJ2-5, with TRBD2 identical over 13 bases. The CDR3 has 16 amino acids. After removal of 5 bases from V and 3 bases from J, the junction contained 6 bases not matched to a gene. The germline gives CDR1 MDHEN, CDR2 SYDVKM. Written as DNA, the CDR3 is TGTGCCAGCAGTCGTGGGACTAGCGGGAAGGAAGAGACCCAGTACTTC. Its protein is CASSRGTSGKEETQYF.

Of note for this clone: This is likely an artifact of a read error, given a far larger clone one base away. V usage is TRBV7-9 and J usage is TRBJ2-7; D is possibly TRBD1 (6 bases). Germline CDR1 reads SEHNR; CDR2 reads FQNEAQ (reference sequence). The CDR3 is 15 amino acids. The CDR3 loop reads CAGSSPSVGADEQYF. In DNA, the CDR3 is TGTGCCGGCAGCTCTCCATCGGTGGGGGCAGACGAGCAGTACTTC.

V usage is TRBV5-6 and J usage is TRBJ1-1; 9 positions match TRBD1. The length of the CDR3 is 13 residues. The germline V gene has CDR1 SGHDT and CDR2 YYEEEE. V lost 4 bases, J lost 4 bases, and 2 bases stayed unmatched. Written as DNA, the CDR3 is TGTGCCAGCAGCGCGACAGGGGGCACTGAAGCTTTCTTT. Translation: CASSATGGTEAFF. Filled out from reference TRBV5-6 and TRBJ1-1, the complete variable domain reads DAGVTQSPTHLIKTRGQQVTLRCSPKSGHDTVSWYQQALGQGPQFIFQYYEEEERQRGNFPDRFSGHQFPNYSSELNVNALLLGDSALYLCASSATGGTEAFFGQGTRLTVV.

Here the CDR3 DNA reads TGTGCCAGCAGTGAACGTTGGTCAGGGGGCTACGAGCAGTACTTC. Translated: CASSERWSGGYEQYF. V is TRBV6-1 and J is TRBJ2-7; 7 nucleotides match TRBD1. The ends lost 2 bases at V and 3 bases at J; junction bases unmatched: 7. Germline values: CDR1 MNHNS, CDR2 SASEGT. The CDR3 sequence is 15 residues long.

This clone was detected only once. The chain links TRBV7-9 to TRBJ1-4; TRBD1 matches at 7 bases. The CDR3 has 14 amino acids. The germline V gene encodes CDR1 SEHNR and CDR2 FQNEAQ (reference sequence). Trimming took 4 bases from V and 8 from J; bases not matched to a gene: 7. In DNA form, the CDR3 reads TGTGCCAGCAGCTCTGACAGGGAAGGAGAAAAACTGTTTTTT. Translating gives CASSSDREGEKLFF.

The V and J genes are TRBV14 and TRBJ2-2; TRBD2 is a possible D gene (5 bases). The CDR3 loop spans 16 amino acids. With 6 bases removed from V and 3 bases from J, the gap between germline ends came to 17 bases. CDR1 and CDR2 (germline): SGHDN, FVKESK. CDR3: CASRPTVAGDTGELFF. CDR3 coding DNA: TGTGCCAGCAGACCTACTGTCGCCGGGGACACCGGGGAGCTGTTTTTT.

This chain connects TRBV28 to TRBJ2-3, with 10 bases lining up with TRBD2. From germline, CDR1 is MDHEN and CDR2 SYDVKM. The CDR3 sequence is 14 residues long. Germline trimming cut 2 bases from V and 5 bases from J; bases unmatched to any gene: 1. CDR3 bases: TGTGCCAGCAGTTTAGTAGCGGGGGGAGATACGCAGTATTTT. Protein product: CASSLVAGGDTQYF.

The V and J genes are TRBV18 and TRBJ2-3; 9 bases align to TRBD2. Germline CDR1 is KGHSH and CDR2 is LQKENI. Unmatched junction bases numbered 5, after V lost 1 base and J lost 3 bases. This CDR3 has 16 residues. In DNA, the CDR3 is TGTGCCAGCTCACCACGGGGACTAGCAATGACAGATACGCAGTATTTT. It codes for CASSPRGLAMTDTQYF.

The rearrangement uses TRBV30 and TRBJ2-1; 8 positions match TRBD1. V lost 1 base to trimming and J lost 6 bases; unmatched junction nucleotides: 11. In germline, CDR1 is GTSNPN, CDR2 SVGIG (reference sequence). The CDR3 is 16 residues long. The CDR3 protein is CAWSGGVGTGGNEQFF. The CDR3 coding sequence is TGTGCCTGGAGTGGAGGTGTAGGAACAGGGGGCAATGAGCAGTTCTTC.

The V gene is TRBV10-3, the J gene TRBJ2-7, with 8 bases aligning to TRBD1. The V gene's germline CDR1 is ENHRY and CDR2 SYGVKD. The trim removed 3 bases at V and 5 bases at J, leaving 6 bases unmatched. The CDR3 length is 14 residues. The CDR3 sequence is CAISDRGPEDEQYF. The CDR3 DNA reads as TGTGCCATCAGTGACAGGGGGCCGGAGGACGAGCAGTACTTC.

The chain carries TRBV29-1 and TRBJ2-1, with TRBD2 matching over 8 bases. Germline values: CDR1 SQVTM, CDR2 ANQGSEA. CDR3 length: 15 residues. V shed 5 bases and J 8 bases; nucleotides not matched to a gene: 14. CDR3 bases: TGCAGCGTTAATAGGGGGACTAGTATCTCCCATGAGCAGTTCTTC. As protein: CSVNRGTSISHEQFF.

The genes are TRBV29-1 and TRBJ2-7; possible D gene TRBD1, 5 bases. The CDR3 consists of 14 residues. The germline V gene encodes CDR1 SQVTM and CDR2 ANQGSEA. Trimming cost V 4 bases and J 3 bases, with 16 bases left between them. CDR3 amino acids: CSVVTGIVFYEQYF. The CDR3 region has the DNA TGCAGCGTTGTTACAGGAATCGTGTTCTACGAGCAGTACTTC.

In DNA, the CDR3 is TGTGCCTGGAGTGAGCAGGTTAGCAATCAGCCCCAGCATTTT. Translation: CAWSEQVSNQPQHF. V is TRBV30 and J is TRBJ1-5; no definite D call. Germline V lookup: CDR1 GTSNPN, CDR2 SVGIG (reference sequence). The V gene lost 1 base and the J gene lost 0 bases, with 7 bases spanning the gap. This CDR3 has 14 amino acids. Full variable domain (missing parts from reference TRBV30 and TRBJ1-5): SQTIHQWPATLVQPVGSPLSLECTVEGTSNPNLYWYRQAAGRGLQLLFYSVGIGQISSEVPQNLSASRPQDRQFILSSKKLLLSDSGFYLCAWSEQVSNQPQHFGDGTRLSIL.